This T cell receptor beta chain comes out of a study of cytomegalovirus exposure and HLA in healthy donors. Findings and caveats of the study: Among TCR beta chains, those listed as cytomegalovirus-associated numbered fewer than 200.

In this sample, this clone turned up a few times. Its antigen is not identified. PCR primers comprised 60 Vbeta and 13 Jbeta primers. Original analysis: As a later analysis found, there were 70 million to 90 million unique TCR beta chains, of which roughly 11 million were shared. The repertoire was sequenced with immunoSEQ multiplex PCR; TCRdb's copy has only in-frame clones and lacks some. V and J calls plus clone size are reproduced from that table; the DNA served to infer D and trimming. The sample records approximately 150,000 clones, around 72% being singletons. The V gene lost 3 bases and the J gene lost 3 bases, with 3 bases spanning the gap. The germline V gene has CDR1 SGHAT and CDR2 FQNNGV. The CDR3 spans 12 residues.

V usage is TRBV11-2 and J usage is TRBJ2-4; D not certain. The source of this sequence is a man aged 40-55 years in good health and CMV-seronegative. The specimen was PBMCs. CDR3 sequence (DNA): TGTGCCAGCAGCTTCAACAAAAACATTCAGTACTTC. Protein: CASSFNKNIQYF.